Each of the 28 T cell receptor beta chains below was sequenced from the same sample in a study of cytomegalovirus exposure and HLA in healthy donors. PCR used 60 Vbeta primers and 13 Jbeta primers. This table comes from immunoSEQ multiplex PCR, and its TCRdb copy is limited to in-frame clones, with some not included. The repertoire holds around 100,000 clones, with around 81% as singletons. Specimen: PBMCs. All receptors come from a woman in her 70s in good health and CMV-seropositive.

V and J are TRBV15 and TRBJ2-5, with a possible D match to TRBD2 (5 bases). The V end was cut by 8 bases, the J end by 2 bases, with 12 bases between. This CDR3 region has 13 residues. The germline V gene encodes CDR1 LNHNV and CDR2 YYDKDF (reference sequence). The chain's CDR3 is CATAEGRQETQYF. DNA of the CDR3: TGTGCCACCGCCGAGGGCAGGCAAGAGACCCAGTACTTC.

This clone was counted only a few times. This sequence joins TRBV30 and TRBJ1-4, with 10 bases lining up with TRBD1. CDR3 size: 16 residues. With V trimmed by 4 bases and J by 7 bases, 12 bases remained unmatched. Germline CDR1 is GTSNPN and CDR2 is SVGIG (reference sequence). Here the CDR3 reads CAWTGQGGGLVEKLFF. DNA of the CDR3: TGTGCCTGGACCGGACAGGGGGGTGGTTTGGTTGAAAAACTGTTTTTT.

V is TRBV4-3 and J is TRBJ2-3; 9 nucleotides line up with TRBD2. The CDR3 contains 18 residues. Germline V gene data show CDR1 as LGHNA and CDR2 as YSLEER. The V gene end was trimmed by 1 base and the J gene end by 1 base; junction bases not matched to a gene: 9. CDR3 amino acids: CASSQVGGRASGTDTQYF. In DNA, the CDR3 is TGCGCCAGCAGCCAAGTTGGCGGGAGGGCCTCGGGCACAGATACGCAGTATTTT.

V gene TRBV7-2 combines with J gene TRBJ2-3, with 10 bases fitting TRBD2. Germline V gives CDR1 SGHTA, CDR2 FQGNSA. The CDR3 has 15 residues. Trimming took 1 base from V and 6 from J; bases not matched to a gene: 4. In DNA form, the CDR3 reads TGTGCCAGCAGCTTAGAGGCTAGCGGGAGTGATACGCAGTATTTT. Protein sequence: CASSLEASGSDTQYF.

This chain uses TRBV6-1 with TRBJ2-5; 10 nucleotides line up with TRBD2. The J call is in doubt because the DNA end fits TRBJ2-7 better. This CDR3 is built from 13 residues. CDR1 and CDR2 from the germline V gene are MNHNS and SASEGT. The CDR3 region is CASSGLAGAEQYF. As DNA, the CDR3 is TGTGCCAGCAGTGGGCTAGCGGGAGCCGAGCAGTACTTC.

This chain joins TRBV5-4 and TRBJ2-5; TRBD2 is a possible D gene (7 bases). Judging by the DNA end, TRBJ2-7 fits better; the J call may be wrong. This CDR3 contains 18 residues. CDR1 is SGHNT, CDR2 YYREEE, per germline (reference sequence). The CDR3 is CASSLLGGGRGSSYEQYF. The DNA for the CDR3 is TGTGCCAGCAGCTTGTTAGGGGGGGGCAGGGGAAGCTCCTACGAGCAGTACTTC.

The J gene is TRBJ2-1, the V gene TRBV7-2; the match to TRBD1 covers 8 bases. The trim removed 7 bases at V and 0 bases at J, leaving 5 bases unmatched. The CDR3 contains 15 residues. The V gene's germline CDR1 is SGHTA and CDR2 FQGNSA. CDR3: CASTFDRGSYNEQFF. The CDR3 bases are TGTGCCAGCACCTTTGACAGGGGCTCCTACAATGAGCAGTTCTTC.

The chain recombines TRBV5-4 with TRBJ2-2, with 11 bases aligning to TRBD1. Unmatched junction bases numbered 4, after V lost 5 bases and J lost 4 bases. The CDR3 totals 15 residues. The germline V gene encodes CDR1 SGHNT and CDR2 YYREEE (reference sequence). The CDR3 bases are TGTGCCAGCAGTCGGACAGGGGGCGTCACCGGGGAGCTGTTTTTT. Encoded protein: CASSRTGGVTGELFF.

This chain connects TRBV4-3 to TRBJ1-3; the D is unclear. The CDR3 has 15 residues. Germline V CDR1 and CDR2: LGHNA, YSLEER. V was trimmed by 1 base and J by 0 bases, leaving 7 bases between them. The CDR3 sequence: CASSQVGVSGNTIYF. The CDR3 coding sequence is TGCGCCAGCAGCCAAGTGGGAGTCTCTGGAAACACCATATATTTT.

This chain links TRBV18 with TRBJ1-5; 8 bases align to TRBD1. J gave up 0 bases and V 6 bases, and 13 bases lay outside the gene matches. Germline V CDR1 and CDR2: KGHSH, LQKENI. The CDR3 has 18 residues. Here the CDR3 reads CASSLERQGPFSNQPQHF. CDR3 nucleotides: TGTGCCAGCTCCCTGGAGAGACAGGGGCCCTTTAGCAATCAGCCCCAGCATTTT.

The chain carries TRBV11-3 and TRBJ2-2; tentative D call: TRBD1 (5 bases). V dropped 5 bases and J dropped 5 bases, with 15 bases sitting between them. Germline CDR1 reads SGHNT; CDR2 reads YENEEA. This CDR3 region has 15 residues. CDR3 nucleotides: TGTGCCAGCAGCAGCCGGGCCCCAGGGACCGGGGAGCTGTTTTTT. The encoded protein is CASSSRAPGTGELFF. Based on the CDR3 plus reference TRBV11-3 and TRBJ2-2, the full variable domain is EAGVVQSPRYKIIEKKQPVAFWCNPISGHNTLYWYLQNLGQGPELLIRYENEEAVDDSQLPKDRFSAERLKGVDSTLKIQPAELGDSAVYLCASSSRAPGTGELFFGEGSRLTVL.

The V gene is TRBV5-3, the J gene TRBJ2-5; 11 bases match TRBD2. The last part of the DNA fits TRBJ2-7 better; the J call may be wrong. TRBV5-3 is sorted into the ORF group, with uncertain function. The CDR3 loop spans 19 amino acids. For the CDR3, the DNA is TGTGCCAGAAGCGAGCGGACGTGTAGAGGACTAGCGGGCGGGTACGAGCAGTACTTC. Translated: CARSERTCRGLAGGYEQYF.

The chain is built from TRBV25-1 and TRBJ2-7, with a weak D call TRBD2 (6 bases). The CDR3 is 15 residues long. The V and J ends lost 5 bases and 1 base respectively, with 15 bases between them. The germline V gene has CDR1 MGHDK and CDR2 SYGVNS. The CDR3 nucleotides are TGTGCCAGCAGTCCTAGGCGTGGGAGGTCCTACGAGCAGTACTTC. This sequence encodes CASSPRRGRSYEQYF.

CDR3 DNA sequence: TGCGCCAGCAGCCCAACTACCTCCTACGAGCAGTACTTC. Translation: CASSPTTSYEQYF. The chain carries TRBV4-1 and TRBJ2-7; no clear D gene. CDR1 and CDR2 (germline): MGHRA, YSYEKL. The CDR3 covers 13 residues. The ends were cut back, 4 bases at V and 0 bases at J, with 7 bases in the middle.

This chain uses TRBV6-1 with TRBJ2-5; 15 nucleotides line up with TRBD2. The trim removed 2 bases at V and 5 bases at J, leaving 6 bases unmatched. This CDR3 contains 17 residues. Germline V gene lookup returns CDR1 MNHNS and CDR2 SASEGT. The CDR3 DNA follows: TGTGCCAGCAGTGAATACCCCGGACTAGCGGGGGGGGAGACCCAGTACTTC. Its translation is CASSEYPGLAGGETQYF.

This chain links TRBV2 with TRBJ2-5; tentatively, D is TRBD2 (6 bases). The J call is doubtful: the DNA matches TRBJ2-7 better. The germline gives CDR1 SNHLY, CDR2 FYNNEI. The CDR3 runs 15 residues. CDR3 loop: CASSEARDFSYEQYF. In DNA form, the CDR3 reads TGTGCCAGCAGTGAAGCCCGGGACTTCTCCTACGAGCAGTACTTC.

This chain joins TRBV18 and TRBJ2-2, with 9 bases matching TRBD1. Unmatched junction bases numbered 3, after V lost 4 bases and J lost 0 bases. Germline V lookup: CDR1 KGHSH, CDR2 LQKENI. The CDR3 length is 16 residues. CDR3 in DNA: TGTGCCAGCTCACAGAGACAGGGGGCGAACACCGGGGAGCTGTTTTTT. Protein sequence: CASSQRQGANTGELFF. The full variable domain, completed using reference TRBV18 and TRBJ2-2, is NAGVMQNPRHLVRRRGQEARLRCSPMKGHSHVYWYRQLPEEGLKFMVYLQKENIIDESGMPKERFSAEFPKEGPSILRIQQVVRGDSAAYFCASSQRQGANTGELFFGEGSRLTVL.

In DNA, the CDR3 is TGTGCTAGTGGTCGCGGAAGAGACGCCTCCTACAATGAGCAGTTCTTC. Translation: CASGRGRDASYNEQFF. This chain uses TRBV12-5 with TRBJ2-1; no definite D call. CDR3 length equals 16 residues. V lost 5 bases, J lost 0 bases, and 14 bases lay in between. CDR1 and CDR2 from the germline V gene are LGHNT and FRNRAP. The variable domain in full, with the rest retrieved from reference TRBV12-5 and TRBJ2-1, is DARVTQTPRHKVTEMGQEVTMRCQPILGHNTVFWYRQTMMQGLELLAYFRNRAPLDDSGMPKDRFSAEMPDATLATLKIQPSEPRDSAVYFCASGRGRDASYNEQFFGPGTRLTVL.

The rearrangement joins TRBV6-1 to TRBJ2-1, with D perhaps matching TRBD2 (7 bases). Trimming took 7 bases from V and 0 from J, leaving 13 bases between them. Germline CDR1 and CDR2: MNHNS and SASEGT. The CDR3 is made up of 15 amino acids. Here the CDR3 reads CASIDGGLSYNEQFF. The DNA of the CDR3 is TGTGCCAGCATCGACGGGGGGCTCTCCTACAATGAGCAGTTCTTC.

The V call is TRBV5-1, the J call TRBJ1-1; D is uncertain. Germline V gene data show CDR1 as SGHRS and CDR2 as YFSETQ. Deletions cut 6 bases from V and 0 bases from J, with 12 bases between. The CDR3 contains 14 residues. DNA of the CDR3: TGCGCCAGCACTAGCGGGGTGATGAACACTGAAGCTTTCTTT. It encodes CASTSGVMNTEAFF.

The chain recombines TRBV19 with TRBJ1-3; a possible D gene is TRBD1 (6 bases). V was shortened by 7 bases and J by 2 bases, with 12 bases between the two germline ends. CDR1 and CDR2 from the germline V gene are LNHDA and SQIVND (reference sequence). This CDR3 is 14 amino acids long. The chain's CDR3 is CASNNRAAGNTIYF. DNA for the CDR3: TGTGCCAGTAACAACAGGGCGGCTGGAAACACCATATATTTT.

The chain joins TRBV28 to TRBJ1-3; 8 bases line up with TRBD1. CDR1 MDHEN and CDR2 SYDVKM come from the germline V gene. The CDR3 runs 14 residues. The V segment lost 8 bases and the J segment 3 bases; nucleotides outside the gene matches: 6. In nucleotides, the CDR3 is TGTGCCAGCCGCAGGGGGCAGAGTGGAAACACCATATATTTT. Translating gives CASRRGQSGNTIYF.

The CDR3 bases are TGTGCCAGCAGTTTAGGCAGCGGGAGGGGGAGCTCCTACAATGAGCAGTTCTTC. It yields the protein CASSLGSGRGSSYNEQFF. The chain employs TRBV27 and TRBJ2-1; 10 bases are shared with TRBD2. This CDR3 is 18 amino acids long. Looked up from germline, CDR1 is MNHEY and CDR2 is SMNVEV (reference sequence). Losses at the gene ends were 2 bases for V and 0 bases for J; bases not matched to a gene: 7.

This chain joins TRBV5-1 and TRBJ1-1, with D maybe TRBD1 (5 bases). Trimming cost V 4 bases and J 6 bases, with 16 bases left between them. This CDR3 has 14 amino acids. Germline assignment: CDR1 SGHRS and CDR2 YFSETQ. Here the CDR3 DNA reads TGCGCCAGCAGCCCCGGACATTCTTTAGCTGAAGCTTTCTTT. Residues: CASSPGHSLAEAFF.

The chain uses TRBV2 and TRBJ2-7; the D gene is possibly TRBD2 (6 bases). V was clipped by 7 bases and J by 1 base, with 17 bases between them. The CDR3 has 15 residues. Germline CDR1 SNHLY, CDR2 FYNNEI. This CDR3 reads CASTRAGTGSYEQYF. CDR3 DNA sequence: TGTGCCAGCACACGAGCCGGGACTGGGTCCTACGAGCAGTACTTC.

This clone appeared a single time. The chain employs TRBV4-3 and TRBJ1-3; possibly TRBD1 for D (5 bases). Germline loops: CDR1 LGHNA, CDR2 YSLEER. The ends were cut back, 0 bases at V and 2 bases at J, with 14 bases in the middle. The CDR3 is made up of 17 amino acids. The CDR3 region is CASSQDSGGGTGNTIYF. CDR3 DNA: TGCGCCAGCAGCCAAGATTCCGGGGGGGGGACTGGAAACACCATATATTTT.

V gene TRBV21-1 combines with J gene TRBJ1-1. TRBV21-1 is listed as a pseudogene. The CDR3 runs to 15 residues. CDR3 in amino acids: CASSKEADKNTEAFF. CDR3 DNA sequence: TGTGCCAGCAGCAAGGAGGCCGACAAGAACACTGAAGCTTTCTTT.

This rearrangement joins TRBV2 to TRBJ2-1; D gene uncertain. This CDR3 contains 11 residues. The V gene lost 5 bases and the J gene lost 5 bases, with 4 bases spanning the gap. CDR1 is SNHLY, CDR2 FYNNEI, per germline. CDR3 region: CASSQNNEQFF. CDR3 DNA sequence: TGTGCCAGCAGTCAAAACAATGAGCAGTTCTTC.